The present TCR beta chain was sequenced within a study of CD8+CD57+ T cells in acquired aplastic anemia. Background on the study: Across the sorted CD4+ and CD8+ cells, DNA amounts averaged 3.2 ug. General study results and limits: Comparison of patients with controls identified about 30 shared CD8+ CDR3 sequences.

It was genomic DNA that served as the template for profiling TCR beta VDJ and CDR3. TCRdb reprocessed the reads via MiXCR and lists one record per CDR3 protein. The sample carries about 180,000 distinct CDR3 sequences, 45% to 60% recorded once. The table lists this clonotype with a few counts. Its antigen is unidentified. In patients chosen for sequencing, flow cytometry had shown CD8+CD57+ cell expansion. Severe acquired aplastic anemia was present in all patients. The blood sampling took place in patients who had so far received no therapy. The CDR3 totals 12 residues. Germline V gene sequence: CDR1 SNHLY, CDR2 FYNNEI. Trimming shortened V by 1 base and J by 2 bases, and 2 bases separated the two germline ends.

What was sequenced was sorted CD4+, CD8+, or CD8+CD57+ T cells (not recorded which) from PBMCs. The chain employs TRBV2 and TRBJ1-2; D not certain. The sequence derives from a human donor with aplastic anemia. CDR3 in DNA: TGTGCCAGCAGTGAAGACAACTATGGCTACACCTTC. Encoded protein: CASSEDNYGYTF.